What follows are 14 T cell receptor beta chains derived from one specimen sequenced in a study of cytomegalovirus exposure and HLA in healthy donors. The study ran its PCR with 60 Vbeta and 13 Jbeta primers. Clones were sequenced by immunoSEQ multiplex PCR, and TCRdb holds only the in-frame ones, with some missing. The sample contains roughly 200,000 clones, approximately 80% of which appear only once. The source material was PBMCs. The receptors were sampled from a woman in her twenties or thirties in good health and CMV-seronegative.

This clone was observed a few times. V gene TRBV5-1 combines with J gene TRBJ2-5, with 13 nucleotides matching TRBD2. The CDR3 covers 14 residues. With 6 bases clipped from V and 13 bases from J, the junction kept 12 bases outside the gene matches. CDR1 and CDR2 (germline): SGHRS, YFSETQ. CDR3 bases: TGCGCCAGCACCTCCGGACTAGCGGGAGTGTTTTGGTACTTC. Encoded protein: CASTSGLAGVFWYF.

To note about this clone: This same CDR3 is encoded by further DNA sequences in the sample. The chain links TRBV6-1 to TRBJ1-3, with a weak D call TRBD1 (5 bases). The CDR3 has 15 residues. Germline V gene lookup returns CDR1 MNHNS and CDR2 SASEGT. Trimming took 2 bases from V and 4 from J, leaving 12 bases between them. As DNA, the CDR3 is TGTGCCAGCAGTGAACAGGGCAGGGCGGGAAACACCATATATTTT. It encodes CASSEQGRAGNTIYF.

The chain carries TRBV5-6 and TRBJ2-1, with 13 bases aligning to TRBD2. From germline, CDR1 is SGHDT and CDR2 YYEEEE. J lost 4 bases, V lost 5 bases, and 3 bases had no gene match. The CDR3 length is 15 residues. CDR3 region: CASRWTSGGYNEQFF. CDR3 bases: TGTGCCAGCAGATGGACTAGCGGGGGATACAATGAGCAGTTCTTC. The whole variable domain, remainder taken from reference TRBV5-6 and TRBJ2-1, is DAGVTQSPTHLIKTRGQQVTLRCSPKSGHDTVSWYQQALGQGPQFIFQYYEEEERQRGNFPDRFSGHQFPNYSSELNVNALLLGDSALYLCASRWTSGGYNEQFFGPGTRLTVL.

The CDR3 loop reads CASSSRGFPAGTPPGTQYF. CDR3 DNA sequence: TGTGCCAGCAGCTCCCGCGGGTTTCCGGCGGGGACTCCCCCGGGGACCCAGTACTTC. This rearrangement joins TRBV7-9 to TRBJ2-5; TRBD2 is a possible D gene (6 bases). The CDR3 is 19 amino acids. V dropped 4 bases and J dropped 7 bases, with 31 bases sitting between them. Germline loops: CDR1 SEHNR, CDR2 FQNEAQ (reference sequence).

The rearrangement links TRBV5-1 to TRBJ1-2, with D maybe TRBD1 (5 bases). The germline V gene has CDR1 SGHRS and CDR2 YFSETQ. The V gene lost 4 bases and the J gene lost 0 bases, with 10 bases spanning the gap. There are 14 residues in the CDR3. The CDR3 spells CASSARATNYGYTF. Written as DNA, the CDR3 is TGCGCCAGCAGCGCCAGGGCAACTAACTATGGCTACACCTTC.

The chain links TRBV27 to TRBJ2-3, with D unclear. This CDR3 comprises 14 residues. Germline assignment: CDR1 MNHEY and CDR2 SMNVEV (reference sequence). V was clipped by 5 bases and J by 1 base, with 10 bases between them. Here the CDR3 reads CASSPRKGTDTQYF. The DNA of the CDR3 is TGTGCCAGCAGTCCCAGGAAGGGCACAGATACGCAGTATTTT.

The gene calls are TRBV5-8 and TRBJ1-2; D is possibly TRBD1 (6 bases). The CDR3 length is 16 residues. V dropped 3 bases and J dropped 1 base, with 16 bases sitting between them. Germline lookup yields CDR1 SGHTS and CDR2 YDEGEE. The CDR3 here is CASSSPGHNFNYGYTF. The CDR3 DNA sequence: TGTGCCAGCAGCTCTCCGGGACACAATTTTAACTATGGCTACACCTTC.

This chain joins TRBV29-1 and TRBJ2-7, with 8 bases aligning to TRBD1. Per the germline V gene, CDR1 is SQVTM and CDR2 is ANQGSEA. Unmatched junction bases numbered 31, after V lost 6 bases and J lost 3 bases. This CDR3 is built from 21 residues. The chain's CDR3 is CSVETLTSGTGPVSKRYEQYF. DNA for the CDR3: TGCAGCGTCGAAACCTTGACCTCCGGGACAGGACCAGTTTCGAAGCGCTACGAGCAGTACTTC.

This clone was counted between two and nine times. This rearrangement joins TRBV5-6 to TRBJ2-2; D not certain. CDR1 is SGHDT and CDR2 is YYEEEE in the germline V gene. The length of the CDR3 is 15 residues. V was clipped by 4 bases and J by 0 bases, with 10 bases between them. CDR3 DNA sequence: TGTGCCAGCAGCCATCAGAAAGCGAACACCGGGGAGCTGTTTTTT. It specifies CASSHQKANTGELFF. The whole variable domain, remainder taken from reference TRBV5-6 and TRBJ2-2, is DAGVTQSPTHLIKTRGQQVTLRCSPKSGHDTVSWYQQALGQGPQFIFQYYEEEERQRGNFPDRFSGHQFPNYSSELNVNALLLGDSALYLCASSHQKANTGELFFGEGSRLTVL.

This clone was counted only a few times. J is TRBJ1-1 and V is TRBV6-5; tentative D call: TRBD1 (6 bases). V lost 7 bases and J 3 bases, leaving 15 bases between the germline ends. This CDR3 comprises 14 residues. From germline, CDR1 is MNHEY and CDR2 SVGAGI. The chain's CDR3 is CASTATGRYTEAFF. CDR3 DNA: TGTGCCAGCACCGCAACAGGGCGGTACACTGAAGCTTTCTTT.

There are a few counts of this clone. The V call is TRBV30, the J call TRBJ2-5, with D maybe TRBD1 (6 bases). Trimming took 5 bases from V and 4 from J, leaving 11 bases between them. CDR3 length: 12 residues. The germline V gene has CDR1 GTSNPN and CDR2 SVGIG (reference sequence). The CDR3 DNA reads TGTGCCTGGGTTGGGGGCCGAGAGACCCAGTACTTC. It is translated as CAWVGGRETQYF.

This clone was found once. The rearrangement uses TRBV6-6 and TRBJ2-5; D unclear. With 7 bases removed from V and 5 bases from J, the gap between germline ends came to 11 bases. Germline V gives CDR1 MNHNY, CDR2 SVGAGI (reference sequence). The CDR3 runs to 12 residues. CDR3 DNA: TGTGCCAGCACCCTAACGGAGGAGACCCAGTACTTC. It codes for CASTLTEETQYF.

This clone has a handful of counts. The chain uses TRBV11-2 and TRBJ2-5; 7 bases agree with TRBD2. V shed 3 bases, J shed 0 bases, and the junction held 7 bases outside the gene matches. Per the germline V gene, CDR1 is SGHAT and CDR2 is FQNNGV. The CDR3 has 16 amino acids. Written as DNA, the CDR3 is TGTGCCAGCAGCTTGGGCGGGAGACCTTACCAAGAGACCCAGTACTTC. As protein: CASSLGGRPYQETQYF.

The rearrangement uses TRBV5-4 and TRBJ1-2; a possible D gene is TRBD1 (6 bases). Germline V gene lookup returns CDR1 SGHNT and CDR2 YYREEE (reference sequence). The CDR3 extends over 14 amino acids. V was trimmed by 3 bases and J by 4 bases, leaving 13 bases between them. This CDR3 is CASSSTGQGYGYTF. In DNA, the CDR3 is TGTGCCAGCAGCTCAACAGGGCAAGGCTATGGCTACACCTTC.